Given below is one TCR beta chain in context. Its antigen is unidentified. At one boundary the junction diverges from the germline segment, which might be a read error. This CDR3 contains 16 residues. Germline V gene lookup returns CDR1 SGHVS and CDR2 FQNEAQ. This entry belongs to a study of post-analysis software for immune sequencing data. Study overall: In terms of disease course, relapsing-remitting, secondary progressive and progressive-relapsing multiple sclerosis were included.

The library was made from cDNA and included unique molecular identifiers. In TCRdb, the PCR reads were re-called with MiXCR into one record per CDR3 protein. The profile shows roughly 150,000 distinct CDR3 sequences, 35% to 40% of them singletons. Study-wide results and limits: Controls had significantly higher normalized Chao1 diversity than multiple sclerosis patients.

The material was blood, obtained after autologous hematopoietic stem cell transplantation. The source is a girl between 10 and 17 years old with multiple sclerosis. This chain links TRBV7-8 with TRBJ1-1, with 10 nucleotides matching TRBD1. CDR3 loop: CASSFSPGQGNTEVFF. As DNA, the CDR3 is TGTGCCAGCAGCTTTAGCCCGGGACAGGGGAACACTGAAGTTTTCTTT.